The rows below give T cell receptor beta chains drawn from one sample of a study of T cells in Graves' hyperthyroidism and ophthalmopathy. Via MiXCR, TCRdb re-called the multiplex PCR reads, giving one row per CDR3 protein. This table has around 200,000 distinct CDR3 sequences, about 17% appearing once. Material: blood. Receptors were obtained from a woman aged 45-60 years with Graves' hyperthyroidism. CDR3s include the opening cysteine and the closing phenylalanine or tryptophan. A D gene is named only where the DNA matches it firmly. The size of a clone is reported for some rows only, either as once, few or many, or as a class for expanded clones.

clone_size: many
j_call: TRBJ2-7
v_call: TRBV3-1
d_call: TRBD1
cdr3_aa: CASSHQQGNSYEQYF
cdr3_nt: TGTGCCAGCAGCCACCAACAGGGGAACTCCTACGAGCAGTACTTC

clone_size: many
j_call: TRBJ1-4
v_call: TRBV18
d_call: -
cdr3_aa: CASSPAGLNEKLFF
cdr3_nt: TGTGCCAGCTCGCCGGCGGGCCTCAATGAAAAACTGTTTTTT

clone_size: many
j_call: TRBJ1-4
v_call: TRBV2
d_call: TRBD1
cdr3_aa: CASRLQGARANEKLFF
cdr3_nt: TGTGCCAGCAGATTACAGGGGGCGCGGGCTAATGAAAAACTGTTTTTT

clone_size: -
j_call: TRBJ1-3
v_call: TRBV7-9
d_call: TRBD1
cdr3_aa: CASSFLQGAKSGNTIYF
cdr3_nt: TGTGCCAGCAGCTTCCTTCAGGGGGCAAAGTCTGGAAACACCATATATTTT

clone_size: many
j_call: TRBJ1-2
v_call: TRBV5-1
d_call: TRBD1
cdr3_aa: CASSRDRGAYGYTF
cdr3_nt: TGCGCCAGCAGCCGGGACAGGGGGGCCTATGGCTACACCTTC

clone_size: many
j_call: TRBJ2-7
v_call: TRBV7-2
d_call: -
cdr3_aa: CASSLEGRGQGYEQYF
cdr3_nt: TGTGCCAGCAGCTTAGAGGGACGGGGACAAGGCTACGAGCAGTACTTC

clone_size: few
j_call: TRBJ1-1
v_call: TRBV3-1
d_call: -
cdr3_aa: CASSHSRGGGTEAFF
cdr3_nt: TGTGCCAGCAGCCACAGCAGGGGAGGGGGAACTGAAGCTTTCTTT

clone_size: few
j_call: TRBJ1-1
v_call: TRBV5-5
d_call: -
cdr3_aa: CASSPNPLLMGENTEAFF
cdr3_nt: TGTGCCAGCAGCCCGAATCCTCTATTGATGGGAGAGAACACTGAAGCTTTCTTT

clone_size: many
j_call: TRBJ1-3
v_call: TRBV5-1
d_call: -
cdr3_aa: CASSLENSGNTIYF
cdr3_nt: TGCGCCAGCAGCTTGGAGAACTCTGGAAACACCATATATTTT

clone_size: few
j_call: TRBJ2-6
v_call: TRBV7-6
d_call: TRBD1
cdr3_aa: CASSLASGQGSSGANVLTF
cdr3_nt: TGTGCCAGCAGCTTAGCGTCCGGACAGGGCAGCTCTGGGGCCAACGTCCTGACTTTC

clone_size: many
j_call: TRBJ1-5
v_call: TRBV6-2/TRBV6-3
d_call: -
cdr3_aa: CASSFSLLGPQHF
cdr3_nt: TGTGCCAGCAGTTTCTCCTTGCTCGGGCCCCAGCATTTT

clone_size: -
j_call: TRBJ2-5
v_call: TRBV4-2
d_call: -
cdr3_aa: CASSLSPAVTAPQETQYF
cdr3_nt: TGTGCCAGCAGCTTAAGCCCAGCGGTGACAGCCCCCCAAGAGACCCAGTACTTC

clone_size: few
j_call: TRBJ1-4
v_call: TRBV18
d_call: -
cdr3_aa: CASSPRNNRATNEKLFF
cdr3_nt: TGTGCCAGCTCACCACGAAACAACAGGGCAACTAATGAAAAACTGTTTTTT

clone_size: -
j_call: TRBJ2-1
v_call: TRBV7-2
d_call: TRBD2
cdr3_aa: CASSLTLAGGAYNEQFF
cdr3_nt: TGTGCCAGCAGCTTGACGTTAGCGGGGGGCGCCTACAATGAGCAGTTCTTC

clone_size: many
j_call: TRBJ2-7
v_call: TRBV2
d_call: TRBD1
cdr3_aa: CASSETGGEDEQYF
cdr3_nt: TGTGCCAGCAGTGAGACAGGGGGTGAGGACGAGCAGTACTTC

clone_size: many
j_call: TRBJ2-1
v_call: TRBV7-2
d_call: -
cdr3_aa: CASREWNEQFF
cdr3_nt: TGTGCCAGCCGGGAGTGGAATGAGCAGTTCTTC